In this sample, the clone carrying this T cell receptor (beta chain) turned up a few times. This record belongs to a study of cytotoxic CD8 clonotypes in ibrutinib-treated CLL. For the study at large: Partial response occurred in roughly 24 patients and complete response in 2; at median approximately 68 months, around 14 remained remitted and some twelve progressed. Response samples came after a median around twelve months of treatment, range 6 to 36.

With sequencing, the targeted depth ranged from 1 in 200,000 to 1 in 1 million T cells. This table comes from immunoSEQ multiplex PCR, and its TCRdb copy is limited to in-frame clones, with some not included. Of 160,000 or so clones in the sample, about 88% are singletons; the top ten hold 3% to 3.5%. This sequence originates from a human donor with chronic lymphocytic leukemia. The input for sequencing was PBMCs, taken at disease progression, from a patient treated with ibrutinib.

In DNA form, the CDR3 reads TGTGCCACCAGCAGAGACCGGGACACATACAATGAGCAGTTCTTC. Amino acids: CATSRDRDTYNEQFF. The genes are TRBV15 and TRBJ2-1, with D tentatively TRBD1 (6 bases). Germline CDR1 reads LNHNV; CDR2 reads YYDKDF (reference sequence). CDR3 length equals 15 residues. V was cut by 0 bases and J by 4 bases, with 10 bases left in between.